Presented here are 19 T cell receptor beta chains from one specimen sequenced in a study of cytomegalovirus exposure and HLA in healthy donors. PCR employed 60 Vbeta and 13 Jbeta primers. Some clones are missing from TCRdb's copy, which holds only in-frame ones; the method was immunoSEQ multiplex PCR. This sample carries approximately 35,000 clones, over 60% of them seen once, and the ten largest clones take about 9.5%. Sequenced: PBMCs. Source of these receptors: a man aged 40-49 years in good health and CMV-seropositive.

The V gene is TRBV4-1, the J gene TRBJ1-5; the D gene is possibly TRBD1 (6 bases). V was pared by 0 bases and J by 2 bases, with 11 bases between. CDR1 and CDR2 (germline): MGHRA, YSYEKL. This CDR3 comprises 16 residues. The CDR3 protein is CASSQDGGARNQPQHF. The DNA for the CDR3 is TGCGCCAGCAGCCAAGATGGGGGGGCGCGCAATCAGCCCCAGCATTTT.

This chain joins TRBV27 and TRBJ2-7, with D perhaps TRBD2 (7 bases). The V end was cut by 4 bases, the J end by 2 bases, with 9 bases between. The CDR3 runs to 13 residues. CDR1 MNHEY and CDR2 SMNVEV come from the germline V gene (reference sequence). The DNA for the CDR3 is TGTGCCAGCAGTTCCGGGGGGCCCTACGAGCAGTACTTC. Translation: CASSSGGPYEQYF.

The V gene is TRBV25-1, the J gene TRBJ1-6; maybe TRBD1 (6 bases). Trimming took off 1 base at V and 8 bases at J, with 9 bases between the two ends. The CDR3 totals 14 residues. The germline V gene has CDR1 MGHDK and CDR2 SYGVNS. In nucleotides, the CDR3 is TGTGCCAGCAGTGAATTGACAGGAGATTCACCCCTCCACTTT. Translated: CASSELTGDSPLHF.

The sample holds one count of this clone. The chain joins TRBV19 to TRBJ1-1; D might be TRBD1 (6 bases). The V gene's germline CDR1 is LNHDA and CDR2 SQIVND (reference sequence). The V end was cut by 8 bases, the J end by 6 bases, with 13 bases between. The CDR3 has 12 amino acids. The CDR3 protein is CASFGGRAEAFF. The CDR3 bases are TGTGCCAGTTTCGGGGGGCGAGCTGAAGCTTTCTTT.

V and J are TRBV7-2 and TRBJ2-1, with D possibly matching TRBD2 (5 bases). The CDR3 loop spans 13 amino acids. The V and J ends lost 5 bases and 6 bases respectively, with 11 bases between them. CDR1 and CDR2 from the germline V gene are SGHTA and FQGNSA. CDR3 sequence: CASSPTKPNEQFF. CDR3 DNA sequence: TGTGCCAGCAGCCCGACTAAGCCCAATGAGCAGTTCTTC.

This clone appeared a few times. The chain combines TRBV6-1 with TRBJ1-3, with 10 bases lining up with TRBD1. This CDR3 has 17 residues. Germline loops: CDR1 MNHNS, CDR2 SASEGT. With V trimmed by 3 bases and J by 3 bases, 8 bases remained unmatched. The CDR3 coding sequence is TGTGCCAGCAGTGATGGGGACAGGGGTAGAGGTGGAAACACCATATATTTT. This translates into CASSDGDRGRGGNTIYF.

V is TRBV5-3 and J is TRBJ1-1; D gene uncertain. TRBV5-3 is given ORF status, its function remaining uncertain. V dropped 9 bases and J dropped 1 base, with 28 bases sitting between them. The CDR3 loop spans 18 amino acids. The CDR3 DNA follows: TGTGCCACCCGTCACCTACGAGGGAAGTTCGTGAGGAACACTGAAGCTTTCTTT. Protein: CATRHLRGKFVRNTEAFF.

This chain uses TRBV14 with TRBJ2-3; the match to TRBD1 covers 7 bases. This CDR3 has 15 amino acids. The V and J ends lost 4 bases and 5 bases, in that order; junction bases with no gene match: 9. In germline, CDR1 is SGHDN, CDR2 FVKESK. CDR3 bases: TGTGCCAGCAGCCCTCCCCTGACAGGGAGAGATACGCAGTATTTT. Its translation: CASSPPLTGRDTQYF.

The rearrangement uses TRBV7-2 and TRBJ2-3; 11 bases fit TRBD2. V lost 5 bases, J lost 2 bases, and 3 bases stayed unmatched. Germline V gene data show CDR1 as SGHTA and CDR2 as FQGNSA. The CDR3 covers 15 residues. This CDR3 reads CASSLSGGATDTQYF. The CDR3 region has the DNA TGTGCCAGCAGCCTTAGCGGGGGGGCCACAGATACGCAGTATTTT.

This clone was counted a few times. This rearrangement joins TRBV5-1 to TRBJ1-4; D remains ambiguous. In germline, CDR1 is SGHRS, CDR2 YFSETQ. The CDR3 has 12 residues. Trimming pared 5 bases from V and 8 bases from J, leaving 10 bases between. Here the CDR3 reads CASSLSSEKLFF. CDR3 coding DNA: TGCGCCAGCAGTTTGAGTAGCGAAAAACTGTTTTTT.

The chain joins TRBV2 to TRBJ1-2; 12 nucleotides line up with TRBD1. The J segment lost 6 bases and the V segment lost 5 bases, leaving 7 bases of the junction unmatched. The length of the CDR3 is 15 residues. Germline V gives CDR1 SNHLY, CDR2 FYNNEI. The CDR3 region has the DNA TGTGCCAGCAGTCTCGCCGGGACAGGGGGCAATGGCTACACCTTC. It specifies CASSLAGTGGNGYTF.

This clone came up once. The chain joins TRBV30 to TRBJ1-4; 7 nucleotides agree with TRBD1. From germline, CDR1 is GTSNPN and CDR2 SVGIG (reference sequence). The CDR3 sequence is 16 residues long. V lost 2 bases, J lost 8 bases, and 14 bases stayed unmatched. The CDR3 DNA is TGTGCCTGGAGTCCTTACCAGGGGGTTCATTGGGAAAAACTGTTTTTT. It is translated as CAWSPYQGVHWEKLFF. Based on the CDR3 plus reference TRBV30 and TRBJ1-4, the full variable domain is SQTIHQWPATLVQPVGSPLSLECTVEGTSNPNLYWYRQAAGRGLQLLFYSVGIGQISSEVPQNLSASRPQDRQFILSSKKLLLSDSGFYLCAWSPYQGVHWEKLFFGSGTQLSVL.

This clone has just one count. The rearrangement links TRBV14 to TRBJ1-1, with 8 positions matching TRBD1. Germline V CDR1 and CDR2: SGHDN, FVKESK. The CDR3 totals 15 residues. The V and J ends lost 5 bases and 3 bases, in that order; junction bases with no gene match: 8. The CDR3 sequence: CASSFSQGAHTEAFF. CDR3 sequence (DNA): TGTGCCAGCAGCTTCAGCCAGGGGGCCCACACTGAAGCTTTCTTT.

This clone appeared a few times. The rearrangement uses TRBV11-3 and TRBJ2-5; 7 nucleotides line up with TRBD1. The CDR3 length is 15 residues. The junction had 11 bases not matched to a gene; V was cut back by 5 bases and J by 5 bases. Germline V gene sequence: CDR1 SGHNT, CDR2 YENEEA. CDR3 loop: CASSEGTAVRETQYF. As DNA, the CDR3 is TGTGCCAGCAGCGAAGGGACAGCCGTCAGGGAGACCCAGTACTTC.

This clone was recorded only once. This chain connects TRBV7-2 to TRBJ2-1, with TRBD2 identical over 8 bases. CDR1 is SGHTA, CDR2 FQGNSA, per germline. With V trimmed by 5 bases and J by 6 bases, 12 bases remained unmatched. The CDR3 has 16 residues. CDR3 residues: CASSRPHGGGTNEQFF. As DNA, the CDR3 is TGTGCCAGCAGCCGCCCACACGGGGGGGGGACCAATGAGCAGTTCTTC.

The chain joins TRBV9 to TRBJ2-7, with 12 positions matching TRBD1. The CDR3 sequence is 15 residues long. V gave up 2 bases and J gave up 3 bases; unmatched junction bases: 3. Germline CDR1 and CDR2: SGDLS and YYNGEE. The CDR3 spells CASSVGTGGYYEQYF. CDR3 sequence (DNA): TGTGCCAGCAGCGTTGGGACAGGGGGCTACTACGAGCAGTACTTC.

This clone has only a few counts. The V call is TRBV5-6, the J call TRBJ2-7; D perhaps matches TRBD2 (5 bases). This CDR3 contains 15 residues. Germline lookup yields CDR1 SGHDT and CDR2 YYEEEE. The V end was cut by 3 bases, the J end by 3 bases, with 16 bases between. Written as DNA, the CDR3 is TGTGCCAGCAGCTCGCGCGGGCCCACCCGCTACGAGCAGTACTTC. Its protein product is CASSSRGPTRYEQYF.

This chain connects TRBV30 to TRBJ1-1, with no clear D. The CDR3 is 12 residues long. Germline V CDR1 and CDR2: GTSNPN, SVGIG (reference sequence). V dropped 1 base and J dropped 7 bases, with 10 bases sitting between them. In DNA, the CDR3 is TGTGCCTGGAGTGATTTGAGAGGTGAAGCTTTCTTT. It yields the protein CAWSDLRGEAFF.

There are a few counts of this clone. The V gene is TRBV7-9, the J gene TRBJ2-1, with TRBD1 matching over 9 bases. Trimming cost V 5 bases and J 10 bases; bases outside gene matches: 12. The CDR3 loop spans 15 amino acids. Germline CDR1 SEHNR, CDR2 FQNEAQ (reference sequence). For the CDR3, the DNA is TGTGCCAGCAGCCCGTACGGACAGGGGCTAAAGGAGCAGTTCTTC. It translates to CASSPYGQGLKEQFF.